A single sample gave rise to the 27 T cell receptor beta chains below, sequenced in a study of post-analysis software for immune sequencing data. Study-level points and caveats: Five or six TRBV segments were significantly more frequent in patients than in controls. TRBV5-6, TRBV5-1 and TRBV20-1 were among these segments.

Antigens of these TCRs are unknown. Incorporated into the TCR beta cDNA libraries were unique molecular identifiers, which served to reduce PCR and sequencing biases. TCRdb re-derived calls from the PCR reads in MiXCR, one entry per CDR3 protein. Of more than 350,000 distinct CDR3 sequences listed, 35% to 45% are singletons. Sequenced sample: blood. These receptors were collected from a girl aged 2-10 years with multiple sclerosis.

The gene calls are TRBV5-1 and TRBJ2-3; D is perhaps TRBD2 (6 bases). CDR3 length: 14 amino acids. V was shortened by 5 bases and J by 2 bases, with 12 bases between the two germline ends. The germline CDR1 and CDR2 sequences are SGHRS and YFSETQ. CDR3 sequence reads: CASSSGENTDTQYF. CDR3 nucleotide sequence: TGCGCCAGCAGTTCGGGAGAAAACACAGATACGCAGTATTTT. Supplemented by reference TRBV5-1 and TRBJ2-3, the full variable domain reads KAGVTQTPRYLIKTRGQQVTLSCSPISGHRSVSWYQQTPGQGLQFLFEYFSETQRNKGNFPGRFSGRQFSNSRSEMNVSTLELGDSALYLCASSSGENTDTQYFGPGTRLTVL.

A few counts support this clonotype. The chain recombines TRBV5-4 with TRBJ2-3; the match to TRBD2 covers 11 bases. V lost 3 bases to trimming and J lost 2 bases; unmatched junction nucleotides: 5. The CDR3 spans 16 residues. The V gene's germline CDR1 is SGHNT and CDR2 YYREEE (reference sequence). The CDR3 loop reads CASSSGLAEITDTQYF. Written as DNA, the CDR3 is TGTGCCAGCAGCTCGGGACTAGCGGAAATCACAGATACGCAGTATTTT.

This clonotype appeared a few times. This may stem from a read error, because a much larger clone lies one nucleotide away. The chain employs TRBV5-1 and TRBJ1-2; D might be TRBD1 (5 bases). From germline, CDR1 is SGHRS and CDR2 YFSETQ. The CDR3 loop spans 15 amino acids. V lost 0 bases to trimming and J lost 4 bases, with 13 bases between them. CDR3 bases: TGCGCCAGCAGCTTGGCTCCTGACAGCAGCTATGGCTACACCTTC. Translated: CASSLAPDSSYGYTF.

The V gene is TRBV6-2 or TRBV6-3, the J gene TRBJ2-3; 10 bases map to TRBD2. V shed 6 bases, J shed 6 bases, and the junction held 12 bases outside the gene matches. The CDR3 extends over 16 amino acids. CDR1 and CDR2 from the germline V gene are MNHEY and SVGEGT. The CDR3 coding sequence is TGTGCCAGCAGCCTCCGACCGGGACTAGCGTTGGATACGCAGTATTTT. Amino acid sequence: CASSLRPGLALDTQYF.

This chain connects TRBV7-6 to TRBJ1-6, with a tentative D call TRBD1 (6 bases). V lost 0 bases and J 5 bases, leaving 17 bases between the germline ends. Germline V gene data show CDR1 as SGHVS and CDR2 as FNYEAQ. There are 18 residues in the CDR3. CDR3 bases: TGTGCCAGCAGCTTAGCGCGCGGGGGGCGAGTAGATAATTCACCCCTCCACTTT. Protein product: CASSLARGGRVDNSPLHF.

There are a few counts of this clonotype. The chain links TRBV28 to TRBJ2-7, with D perhaps TRBD2 (5 bases). The J call may be faulty, since TRBJ2-5 better matches the DNA end. Germline V gene data show CDR1 as MDHEN and CDR2 as SYDVKM. The CDR3 sequence is 14 residues long. CDR3 region: CASSLWGSRETQYF. Written as DNA, the CDR3 is TGTGCCAGCAGTTTATGGGGGAGTAGGGAGACCCAGTACTTC.

The rearrangement uses TRBV7-9 and TRBJ1-4; D might be TRBD1 (5 bases). The CDR3 spans 15 residues. The V and J ends lost 0 bases and 8 bases respectively, with 13 bases between them. Germline lookup yields CDR1 SEHNR and CDR2 FQNEAQ (reference sequence). CDR3 DNA: TGTGCCAGCAGCTTAGCTGGAGGGGCAGGGGAAAAACTGTTTTTT. It specifies CASSLAGGAGEKLFF.

This clonotype was recorded once. The J gene is TRBJ2-7, the V gene TRBV4-2; 8 bases are shared with TRBD1. The J segment lost 4 bases and the V segment lost 0 bases, leaving 8 bases of the junction unmatched. CDR1 and CDR2 (germline): LGHNA, YNFKEQ. CDR3 size: 16 residues. The CDR3 loop is CASSQERTGSIYEQYF. The CDR3 DNA reads as TGTGCCAGCAGCCAAGAAAGGACAGGGAGCATTTACGAGCAGTACTTC.

Comments on this clonotype: An end of the junction differs from the germline gene, which may be a read error. The rearrangement uses TRBV6-2 or TRBV6-3 and TRBJ2-3; D is possibly TRBD2 (6 bases). The CDR3 sequence is 16 residues long. CDR1 is MNHEY, CDR2 SVGEGT, per germline. For the CDR3, the DNA is TGTGCCAGCAGTTACCATGCGGGAAAGCTCTCAGATACGCGGTATTTT. Translated, it gives CASSYHAGKLSDTRYF.

The V gene is TRBV6-2 or TRBV6-3, the J gene TRBJ2-1; 9 bases are a match to TRBD1. This CDR3 is built from 16 residues. V dropped 6 bases and J dropped 3; count of bases not matched to a gene: 9. Germline-derived CDR1 and CDR2 are MNHEY and SVGEGT. In DNA, the CDR3 is TGTGCCAGCAGCCATATACAGGGGGCGGGCTACAATGAGCAGTTCTTC. Translation: CASSHIQGAGYNEQFF.

The genes are TRBV28 and TRBJ1-2, with 10 bases matching TRBD1. V dropped 11 bases and J dropped 0; count of bases not matched to a gene: 3. In germline, CDR1 is MDHEN, CDR2 SYDVKM. CDR3 size: 13 residues. The CDR3 loop is CAGGQGTNYGYTF. CDR3 coding DNA: TGTGCCGGGGGACAGGGGACTAACTATGGCTACACCTTC.

This rearrangement joins TRBV6-5 to TRBJ2-7; possible D gene TRBD1, 6 bases. V lost 0 bases and J lost 2, with 11 bases in between. The CDR3 has 15 amino acids. Germline V lookup: CDR1 MNHEY, CDR2 SVGAGI. In DNA form, the CDR3 reads TGTGCCAGCAGTTACTCCCGGACAGCTACCTACGAGCAGTACTTC. Amino acid sequence: CASSYSRTATYEQYF.

To note about this clonotype: As the CDR3 is not closed by the conserved phenylalanine or tryptophan, this likely results from a read error. The J gene is TRBJ2-3, the V gene TRBV9, with 7 nucleotides matching TRBD1. The CDR3 sequence is 16 residues long. CDR1 SGDLS and CDR2 YYNGEE come from the germline V gene. The V segment lost 1 base and the J segment 1 base; nucleotides outside the gene matches: 6. The CDR3 loop reads CASSVHWDRGTDTQYC. The CDR3 DNA is TGTGCCAGCAGCGTACATTGGGACAGAGGCACAGATACGCAGTATTGT.

V and J are TRBV7-9 and TRBJ1-1; D possibly corresponds to TRBD1 (6 bases). CDR3 length: 17 residues. V was pared by 4 bases and J by 5 bases, with 23 bases between. The germline gives CDR1 SEHNR, CDR2 FQNEAQ (reference sequence). CDR3 amino acids: CASSSHSRGRGETEAFF. CDR3 DNA: TGTGCCAGCAGCTCCCATTCTAGGGGGAGGGGGGAAACTGAAGCTTTCTTT.

This clonotype has only a few counts. The V call is TRBV29-1, the J call TRBJ2-7; 8 nucleotides align to TRBD1. The CDR3 contains 15 residues. Germline CDR1 SQVTM, CDR2 ANQGSEA. V lost 2 bases to trimming and J lost 3 bases; unmatched junction nucleotides: 9. The CDR3 protein is CSVEPATGESYEQYF. DNA for the CDR3: TGCAGCGTTGAACCCGCGACAGGGGAGAGCTACGAGCAGTACTTC.

This rearrangement joins TRBV28 to TRBJ1-1; D is undetermined. V was cut by 5 bases and J by 7 bases, with 11 bases left in between. In germline, CDR1 is MDHEN, CDR2 SYDVKM. The CDR3 is 12 residues long. The CDR3 region has the DNA TGTGCCAGCAGTCTTAATTCACGTGAAGCTTTCTTT. It translates to CASSLNSREAFF.

This clonotype was seen a handful of times. The rearrangement joins TRBV29-1 to TRBJ2-7, with 9 bases identical to TRBD1. With 7 bases clipped from V and 1 base from J, the junction kept 8 bases outside the gene matches. The germline V gene has CDR1 SQVTM and CDR2 ANQGSEA. The CDR3 contains 14 residues. CDR3 amino acids: CSAETGGRSYEQYF. In DNA form, the CDR3 reads TGCAGCGCCGAGACAGGGGGGCGGTCCTACGAGCAGTACTTC.

CDR3 DNA: TGTGCCACCAGCAGTAAGCGGGAGGGCCGGGGGCAGTTCTTC. Amino acid sequence: CATSSKREGRGQFF. The V gene is TRBV15, the J gene TRBJ2-1; TRBD2 agrees at 10 bases. Germline-derived CDR1 and CDR2 are LNHNV and YYDKDF (reference sequence). V lost 3 bases, J lost 12 bases, and 8 bases stayed unmatched. The length of the CDR3 is 14 residues. The full variable domain, rest sourced from reference TRBV15 and TRBJ2-1, is DAMVIQNPRYQVTQFGKPVTLSCSQTLNHNVMYWYQQKSSQAPKLLFHYYDKDFNNEADTPDNFQSRRPNTSFCFLDIRSPGLGDTAMYLCATSSKREGRGQFFGPGTRLTVL.

This clonotype has a handful of counts. The chain uses TRBV14 and TRBJ2-3, with D unresolved. Per the germline V gene, CDR1 is SGHDN and CDR2 is FVKESK. Between the trimmed V and J ends, which lost 0 bases and 2 bases, there was a span of 12 bases. The CDR3 runs to 16 residues. CDR3 nucleotides: TGTGCCAGCAGCCAAGACACGACGGTTAACACAGATACGCAGTATTTT. It specifies CASSQDTTVNTDTQYF.

This clonotype has at least ten counts. The rearrangement joins TRBV20-1 to TRBJ1-1; a weak D match, TRBD1 (5 bases). Trimming shortened V by 6 bases and J by 4 bases, and 15 bases separated the two germline ends. Germline lookup yields CDR1 DFQATT and CDR2 SNEGSKA (reference sequence). The CDR3 totals 13 residues. DNA for the CDR3: TGCAGTGCATTCCTCCAGGGCGGCACTGAAGCTTTCTTT. This gives the protein CSAFLQGGTEAFF.

This chain uses TRBV24-1 with TRBJ2-1, with 11 bases identical to TRBD2. The germline gives CDR1 KGHDR, CDR2 SFDVKD. This CDR3 region has 17 residues. The J segment lost 8 bases and the V segment lost 3 bases, leaving 11 bases of the junction unmatched. As DNA, the CDR3 is TGTGCCACCAGTGATGGGACTAGCGGCCACCTAGTCGATGAGCAGTTCTTC. It codes for CATSDGTSGHLVDEQFF.

The table lists this clonotype with a few counts. This chain uses TRBV3-1 with TRBJ2-1; 9 nucleotides match TRBD2. V lost 3 bases, J lost 6 bases, and 6 bases stayed unmatched. There are 15 residues in the CDR3. The germline CDR1 and CDR2 sequences are LGHDT and YNNKEL (reference sequence). The CDR3 reads CASSHTSSGANEQFF. In DNA form, the CDR3 reads TGTGCCAGCAGCCATACGTCTAGCGGGGCCAATGAGCAGTTCTTC.

About this clonotype itself: A read error may explain this, as a much larger clone is one base away. V is TRBV18 and J is TRBJ2-1; TRBD2 agrees at 8 bases. Near its end, the DNA agrees better with TRBJ2-7, so the J call may be wrong. CDR3 length: 16 residues. Germline CDR1 KGHSH, CDR2 LQKENI. The CDR3 coding sequence is TGTGCCAGCTCACCACCTATCAGCGGGAGTAACAATGAGCAGTACTTC. Translated, it gives CASSPPISGSNNEQYF.

V usage is TRBV6-1 and J usage is TRBJ2-1, with D maybe TRBD2 (7 bases). Germline CDR1 MNHNS, CDR2 SASEGT. The CDR3 consists of 15 residues. With 2 bases removed from V and 6 bases from J, the gap between germline ends came to 14 bases. The CDR3 sequence is CASSEWGGASNEQFF. The CDR3, as DNA: TGTGCCAGCAGTGAATGGGGGGGGGCCTCCAATGAGCAGTTCTTC.

This chain joins TRBV18 and TRBJ1-1; D is perhaps TRBD1 (5 bases). Trimming cost V 3 bases and J 0 bases, with 8 bases left between them. The CDR3 has 14 residues. Germline CDR1 is KGHSH and CDR2 is LQKENI. The CDR3 reads CASSPTVMNTEAFF. As DNA, the CDR3 is TGTGCCAGCTCACCGACAGTCATGAACACTGAAGCTTTCTTT.

This clonotype was seen a few times. The chain joins TRBV20-1 to TRBJ2-1, with unresolved D. The germline V gene encodes CDR1 DFQATT and CDR2 SNEGSKA (reference sequence). The CDR3 has 15 amino acids. Trimming pared 1 base from V and 0 bases from J, leaving 10 bases between. The CDR3 DNA is TGCAGTGCTAGAGTAAGGCGATTCTCCTACAATGAGCAGTTCTTC. It yields the protein CSARVRRFSYNEQFF.

Many counts were recorded for this clonotype. The chain has TRBV7-6 and TRBJ2-5; D unresolved. The germline V gene encodes CDR1 SGHVS and CDR2 FNYEAQ. This CDR3 contains 13 residues. V lost 1 base, J lost 2 bases, and 5 bases lay in between. CDR3 sequence reads: CASSLVAQETQYF. In nucleotides, the CDR3 is TGTGCCAGCAGCTTAGTGGCGCAAGAGACCCAGTACTTC.